Shown below are 19 T cell receptor beta chains from a single sample sequenced in a study of T cells in Graves' hyperthyroidism and ophthalmopathy. It was RNA transcripts that yielded the amplified TCR beta CDR3 regions. In the first-round RT-PCR of the TCR CDR3, the HTBI primer set was used. TCRdb called the multiplex PCR reads again in MiXCR, with one record for every CDR3 protein. The profile shows approximately 630,000 distinct CDR3 sequences, roughly 16% of them singletons. Sequenced: blood. Every receptor here comes from a woman in her 30s with Graves' hyperthyroidism.

This clonotype was seen a few times. This rearrangement joins TRBV2 to TRBJ2-3; no clear D. Between the trimmed V and J ends, which lost 11 bases and 1 base, there was a span of 10 bases. Germline V lookup: CDR1 SNHLY, CDR2 FYNNEI. The CDR3 is made up of 12 amino acids. CDR3 sequence: CAEFGGTDTQYF. The CDR3 DNA reads TGTGCCGAATTTGGAGGCACAGATACGCAGTATTTT.

This clonotype occurred a few times. The junction differs from germline at one of its ends, possibly a read error. CDR3 loop: CAGGDEQFF. CDR3 bases: TGCGCGGGAGGCGATGAGCAGTTCTTC. The chain has TRBV7-9 and TRBJ2-1; 8 bases map to TRBD2. Germline loops: CDR1 SEHNR, CDR2 FQNEAQ (reference sequence). The CDR3 runs to 9 residues.

The rearrangement joins TRBV5-4 to TRBJ2-6; 9 nucleotides match TRBD1. V lost 2 bases and J lost 2; bases outside the gene matches: 2. Germline V gene sequence: CDR1 SGHNT, CDR2 YYREEE (reference sequence). The length of the CDR3 is 16 residues. The CDR3 region is CASSFTGGTGANVLTF. As DNA, the CDR3 is TGTGCCAGCAGCTTCACAGGGGGCACTGGGGCCAACGTCCTGACTTTC.

The J gene is TRBJ2-2, the V gene TRBV28; 11 bases match TRBD1. The CDR3 consists of 17 residues. Germline lookup yields CDR1 MDHEN and CDR2 SYDVKM. The V gene end was trimmed by 1 base and the J gene end by 7 bases; junction bases not matched to a gene: 8. This CDR3 reads CASSLSGTGGRIGELFF. CDR3 DNA sequence: TGTGCCAGCAGTTTATCCGGGACAGGGGGGCGTATCGGGGAGCTGTTTTTT.

The table lists this clonotype with many counts. This chain links TRBV12-3 or TRBV12-4 with TRBJ1-5; D might be TRBD1 (6 bases). V was clipped by 5 bases and J by 3 bases, with 11 bases between them. The CDR3 contains 14 residues. This CDR3 reads CASSLRDNNQPQHF. The CDR3 coding sequence is TGTGCCAGCAGTCTCCGGGACAACAATCAGCCCCAGCATTTT.

This sequence joins TRBV19 and TRBJ2-3; maybe TRBD2 (5 bases). The CDR3 extends over 13 amino acids. CDR1 and CDR2 (germline): LNHDA, SQIVND (reference sequence). The V end lost 8 bases, the J end lost 5 bases, and 14 bases lay between the germline ends. The CDR3, as DNA: TGTGCCAGTTCAGACGGAGGTGGAGATACGCAGTATTTT. Protein: CASSDGGGDTQYF.

This clonotype was detected ten times or more. V and J are TRBV5-1 and TRBJ1-5; 9 positions match TRBD1. Germline values: CDR1 SGHRS, CDR2 YFSETQ. The CDR3 loop spans 15 amino acids. Trimming removed 3 bases from V and 3 bases from J; junction bases left unmatched: 4. CDR3 coding DNA: TGCGCCAGCAGCTGGGGACAGGGTGACAATCAGCCCCAGCATTTT. Translating gives CASSWGQGDNQPQHF.

As regards this clonotype: This may stem from a read error, because a much larger clone lies one nucleotide away. The rearrangement uses TRBV12-3 or TRBV12-4 and TRBJ2-1, with 7 nucleotides matching TRBD2. This CDR3 region has 14 residues. The CDR3 sequence: CASTLGRAGNEQFF. The CDR3 DNA follows: TGTGCCAGCACTTTAGGGAGGGCGGGCAATGAGCAGTTCTTC.

This clonotype was detected ten times or more. CDR3 residues: CASSLQGAADTQYF. For the CDR3, the DNA is TGTGCCAGCAGTTTACAGGGGGCGGCAGATACGCAGTATTTT. The V gene is TRBV2, the J gene TRBJ2-3; TRBD1 matches 9 bases. Germline V gene lookup returns CDR1 SNHLY and CDR2 FYNNEI. CDR3 length: 14 amino acids. The V gene end was trimmed by 5 bases and the J gene end by 4 bases; junction bases not matched to a gene: 4.

This chain uses TRBV4-1 with TRBJ2-5; D may correspond to TRBD1 or TRBD2 (5 bases each). CDR3 size: 16 residues. Germline CDR1 and CDR2: MGHRA and YSYEKL. Trimming took 1 base from V and 5 from J, leaving 17 bases between them. CDR3 sequence reads: CASSQATMGVRETQYF. The CDR3 bases are TGCGCCAGCAGCCAAGCCACCATGGGGGTACGGGAGACCCAGTACTTC.

This clonotype was seen a handful of times. The chain recombines TRBV20-1 with TRBJ1-1; 10 bases match TRBD1. CDR3 length: 15 amino acids. CDR1 is DFQATT and CDR2 is SNEGSKA in the germline V gene (reference sequence). With V trimmed by 6 bases and J by 0 bases, 7 bases remained unmatched. CDR3 nucleotide sequence: TGCAGTGCCCGGACAGGGGGGCCCATGAACACTGAAGCTTTCTTT. Amino acids: CSARTGGPMNTEAFF.

Comments on this clonotype: One junction end disagrees with the germline gene, perhaps due to a read error. The chain employs TRBV6-1 and TRBJ2-3; TRBD2 aligns across 9 bases. CDR3 size: 15 residues. Germline values: CDR1 MNHNS, CDR2 SASEGT. CDR3 sequence (DNA): TGTGCCAGCAGTGAAGGGCGGGAGGGCACAGATACGCGGTATTTT. Translating it yields CASSEGREGTDTRYF.

The chain couples TRBV9 to TRBJ2-1; D gene ambiguous. Germline V gene sequence: CDR1 SGDLS, CDR2 YYNGEE. The V end was cut by 3 bases, the J end by 6 bases, with 16 bases between. There are 15 residues in the CDR3. In DNA, the CDR3 is TGTGCCAGCAGCGGCCGGTCCGGAGCGAGCAATGAGCAGTTCTTC. It encodes CASSGRSGASNEQFF.

The chain is built from TRBV7-6 and TRBJ2-4, with TRBD1 as a possible D gene (7 bases). The germline CDR1 and CDR2 sequences are SGHVS and FNYEAQ. There are 15 residues in the CDR3. Trimming cost V 5 bases and J 3 bases, with 14 bases left between them. The DNA for the CDR3 is TGTGCCAGCAGCCCAGGGGGGTTGGACAAAAACATTCAGTACTTC. It is translated as CASSPGGLDKNIQYF. The entire variable domain, with the rest obtained from reference TRBV7-6 and TRBJ2-4, is as follows: GAGVSQSPRYKVTKRGQDVALRCDPISGHVSLYWYRQALGQGPEFLTYFNYEAQQDKSGLPNDRFSAERPEGSISTLTIQRTEQRDSAMYRCASSPGGLDKNIQYFGAGTRLSVL.

This clonotype appeared a few times. As DNA, the CDR3 is TGTGCCAGCTCACCCGAGAGAAAGGGCCACGAGCAGTACTTC. It specifies CASSPERKGHEQYF. V usage is TRBV18 and J usage is TRBJ2-7, with unresolved D. V lost 3 bases, J lost 5 bases, and 14 bases lay in between. Germline CDR1 and CDR2: KGHSH and LQKENI. This CDR3 region has 14 residues.

The chain carries TRBV10-3 and TRBJ1-4, with a tentative D call TRBD1 (5 bases). V was clipped by 3 bases and J by 7 bases, with 15 bases between them. Per germline, CDR1 ENHRY and CDR2 SYGVKD. CDR3 length equals 15 residues. This CDR3 reads CAISDCRERGEKLFF. The CDR3 DNA is TGTGCCATCAGTGACTGCAGGGAGAGAGGTGAAAAACTGTTTTTT.

The chain has TRBV2 and TRBJ2-7; TRBD2 aligns across 10 bases. Germline loops: CDR1 SNHLY, CDR2 FYNNEI. The CDR3 contains 15 residues. V gave up 8 bases and J gave up 7 bases; unmatched junction bases: 14. CDR3 amino acids: CASDLAGAGFDEQYF. As DNA, the CDR3 is TGTGCCAGCGATCTAGCGGGAGCGGGTTTTGATGAGCAGTACTTC.

This clonotype has a handful of counts. The CDR3 reads CSAETGGDYEQYF. CDR3 coding DNA: TGCAGTGCCGAGACAGGGGGCGACTACGAGCAGTACTTC. The chain recombines TRBV20-1 with TRBJ2-7, with 10 bases matching TRBD1. Trimming took 6 bases from V and 3 from J; bases not matched to a gene: 5. Germline lookup yields CDR1 DFQATT and CDR2 SNEGSKA (reference sequence). There are 13 residues in the CDR3.

The chain links TRBV27 to TRBJ1-2, with TRBD1 as a possible D gene (6 bases). This CDR3 spans 14 amino acids. Trimming left V 4 bases short and J 6 bases short, with 15 bases between. Germline loops: CDR1 MNHEY, CDR2 SMNVEV (reference sequence). The CDR3 bases are TGTGCCAGCAGTTCCCTGTACAGGGCCAATGGCTACACCTTC. Protein: CASSSLYRANGYTF.